The following is a TCR beta chain sequence with its context. The antigen is undetermined. Once obtained from cultured CD4+ T cells, the DNA was sequenced using the Oncomine TCR Beta short-read assay. Via MiXCR, TCRdb re-called the PCR reads, giving one row per CDR3 protein. The sample comprises more than 13,000 distinct CDR3 sequences, 50% to 60% of which are singletons, and about 4.5% rests with the top ten. This sample is part of a study of vaccination and CD4 T cells after COVID-19. Across the study: SARS-CoV-2 PCR on nasal swabs had been positive for the convalescent patients; fewer than 10 were mild and one was severe. Control cultures were supplied with a CEFX pool, an HIV-1 Nef pool, or no peptide at all.

The treatment: approximately 11-day PBMC culture with coronavirus spike peptide pools or control peptides (ViraFEST assay). The TCR originated in a human donor who had recovered from COVID-19. Specimen: CD4+ T cells from blood, cultured in vitro, collected before SARS-CoV-2 vaccination.

The CDR3, as DNA: TGCAGTGCTAGATTCGGAGGCAGGGACCTATACTATAATTCACCCCTCCACTTT. Translated, it gives CSARFGGRDLYYNSPLHF. The rearrangement joins TRBV20-1 to TRBJ1-6; TRBD1 might be the D (5 bases). V was shortened by 2 bases and J by 3 bases, with 20 bases between the two germline ends. This CDR3 is 18 amino acids long. Germline V lookup: CDR1 DFQATT, CDR2 SNEGSKA (reference sequence).